This T cell receptor (beta chain) was documented in a study of T-cell memory formation after mild COVID-19. This clonotype was observed a handful of times. Its antigen remains unidentified. From the 5' RACE reads, TCRdb called clonotypes with MiXCR, one entry per CDR3 protein. This table has some 210,000 distinct CDR3 sequences, more than 9% appearing once. V shed 6 bases, J shed 2 bases, and the junction held 6 bases outside the gene matches. In germline, CDR1 is SGDLS, CDR2 YYNGEE. The CDR3 consists of 15 residues. The study's findings and limits: Some responding clones appeared in pre-infection memory, suggesting cross-reactive memory joined.

This rearrangement joins TRBV9 to TRBJ2-3; TRBD2 agrees at 10 bases. The receptor comes from a man aged 18 to 30 who had mild COVID-19 (a few samples of this study predate the infection). Cell type and time point are not known. Material for sequencing was PBMCs or a T cell subset sorted from them (not recorded which). For the CDR3, the DNA is TGTGCCAGCACCCGAGCGGGGGGGACCACAGATACGCAGTATTTT. Protein sequence: CASTRAGGTTDTQYF.